This T cell receptor beta chain was documented in a study of CD8 T cells in ankylosing spondylitis (dated by TCRdb to about 2017). About the study as a whole: T cell receptor beta repertoires were profiled in healthy donors and ankylosing spondylitis patients so that disease-linked TCR variants could be found. In total, the full study cohort was made up of roughly 110 healthy donors and approximately 27 ankylosing spondylitis patients. Peripheral blood samples were taken, and synovial fluid was additionally collected from ankylosing spondylitis patients.

Note on this clonotype: Its antigen remains undetermined. No much larger clone is present one base from it, and per-base qualities are unavailable.

Points the paper makes about the study in general: Blood from ankylosing spondylitis patients appeared to be characterized by a TCR beta motif made up of about 8 highly homologous amino acid variants. Some of the motif variants had been reported before in the synovial fluid and blood of reactive arthritis patients, a finding that suggests common disease-initiation mechanisms. The disease-linked clones were reported as significantly enriched in matched synovial fluid samples from ankylosing spondylitis patients. In peripheral blood, the disease-linked clones were found at relatively low frequencies and had a CD8+ phenotype.

Sequencing instrument: Illumina HiSeq 2500. TCR beta libraries were prepared by quantitative 5'-RACE with molecular barcodes. Per the authors' processing: Disease-linked TCR variants were identified with a new computational method built on a probabilistic model of VDJ rearrangement. TCRdb passed the public sequencing reads through fastp at Q25 and MiXCR, retaining productive beta sequences. Every entry covers one CDR3 protein and lists the most common genes and DNA from its rows. It is TCRdb's table, rather than the study itself, that gives the V and J calls and clone size. In all, the sample holds 150,000 to 200,000 distinct CDR3 sequences, and around 17% of those were seen once. Clones ranked in the top ten supply about 7.6% of the sample. CDR1 is given as MDHEN and CDR2 as SYDVKM, both from the germline V gene. From cysteine to phenylalanine, the CDR3 is 14 amino acids long. The only DNA kept is the CDR3, 42 bases in frame from the first base. V was cut back by 5 bases and J by 2 bases, leaving a gap of 13 bases between them.

The chain uses TRBV28 and TRBJ2-7, with the D gene not confidently named. The specimen was blood, either unsorted or a sorted T cell fraction (not recorded which). The sequence came from a male donor with ankylosing spondylitis or in good health (not recorded which). The nucleotides are TGTGCCAGCAGTCTCTCCAGTGGGCCCTACGAGCAGTACTTC. Translation gives CASSLSSGPYEQYF.